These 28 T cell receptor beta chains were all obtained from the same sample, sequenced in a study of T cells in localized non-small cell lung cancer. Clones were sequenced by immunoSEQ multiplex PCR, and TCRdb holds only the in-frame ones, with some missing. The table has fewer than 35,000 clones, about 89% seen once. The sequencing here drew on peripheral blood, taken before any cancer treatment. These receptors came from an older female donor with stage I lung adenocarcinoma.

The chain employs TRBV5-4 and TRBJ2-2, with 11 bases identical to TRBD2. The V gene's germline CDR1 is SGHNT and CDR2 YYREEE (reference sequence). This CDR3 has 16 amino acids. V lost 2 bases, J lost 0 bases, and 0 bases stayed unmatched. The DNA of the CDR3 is TGTGCCAGCAGCTTTAGCGGGAGGGCGAACACCGGGGAGCTGTTTTTT. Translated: CASSFSGRANTGELFF.

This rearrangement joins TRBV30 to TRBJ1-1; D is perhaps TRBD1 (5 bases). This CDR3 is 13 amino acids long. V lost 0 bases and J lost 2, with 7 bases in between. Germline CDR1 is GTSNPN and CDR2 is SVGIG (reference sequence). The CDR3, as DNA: TGTGCCTGGAGTGTAAGGGGCAACACTGAAGCTTTCTTT. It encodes CAWSVRGNTEAFF.

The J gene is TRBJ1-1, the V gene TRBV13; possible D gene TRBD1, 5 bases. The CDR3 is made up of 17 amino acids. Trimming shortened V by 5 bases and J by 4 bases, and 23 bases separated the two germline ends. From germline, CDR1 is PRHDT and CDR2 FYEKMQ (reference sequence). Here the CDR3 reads CASSSGTRGLLGTEAFF. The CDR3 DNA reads TGTGCCAGCAGCAGCGGGACGAGGGGCCTCTTGGGCACTGAAGCTTTCTTT. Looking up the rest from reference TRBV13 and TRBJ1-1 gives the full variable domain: AAGVIQSPRHLIKEKRETATLKCYPIPRHDTVYWYQQGPGQDPQFLISFYEKMQSDKGSIPDRFSAQQFSDYHSELNMSSLELGDSALYFCASSSGTRGLLGTEAFFGQGTRLTVV.

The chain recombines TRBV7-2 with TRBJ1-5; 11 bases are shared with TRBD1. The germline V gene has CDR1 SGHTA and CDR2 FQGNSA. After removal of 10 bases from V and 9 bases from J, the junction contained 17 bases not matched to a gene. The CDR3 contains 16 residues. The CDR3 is CATSLWAGTGGLPQHF. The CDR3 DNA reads TGTGCCACAAGCTTATGGGCCGGGACAGGGGGTTTGCCCCAGCATTTT.

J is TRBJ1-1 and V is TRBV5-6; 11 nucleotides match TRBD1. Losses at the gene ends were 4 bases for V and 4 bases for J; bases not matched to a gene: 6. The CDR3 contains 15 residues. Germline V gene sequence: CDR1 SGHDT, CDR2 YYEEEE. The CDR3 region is CASSKDRGLATEAFF. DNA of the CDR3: TGTGCCAGCAGCAAGGACAGGGGGCTAGCCACTGAAGCTTTCTTT.

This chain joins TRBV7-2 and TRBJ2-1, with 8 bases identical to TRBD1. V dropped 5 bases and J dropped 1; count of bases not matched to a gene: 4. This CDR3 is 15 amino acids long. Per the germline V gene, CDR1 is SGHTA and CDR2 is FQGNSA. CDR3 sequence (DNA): TGTGCCAGCAGCATCGGACAGGGTTCCTACAATGAGCAGTTCTTC. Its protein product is CASSIGQGSYNEQFF.

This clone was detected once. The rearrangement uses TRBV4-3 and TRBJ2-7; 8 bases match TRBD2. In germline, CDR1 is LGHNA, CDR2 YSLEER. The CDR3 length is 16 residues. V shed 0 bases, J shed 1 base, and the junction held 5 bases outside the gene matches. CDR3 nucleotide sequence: TGCGCCAGCAGCCAAGATCTCGCGGGAGGTTCCTACGAGCAGTACTTC. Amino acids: CASSQDLAGGSYEQYF.

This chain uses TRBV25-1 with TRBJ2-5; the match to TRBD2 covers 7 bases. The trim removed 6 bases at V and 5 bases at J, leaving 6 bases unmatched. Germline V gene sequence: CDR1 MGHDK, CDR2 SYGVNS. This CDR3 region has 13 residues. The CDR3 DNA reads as TGTGCCAGCAGAAACACCGGGGGGGAGACCCAGTACTTC. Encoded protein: CASRNTGGETQYF.

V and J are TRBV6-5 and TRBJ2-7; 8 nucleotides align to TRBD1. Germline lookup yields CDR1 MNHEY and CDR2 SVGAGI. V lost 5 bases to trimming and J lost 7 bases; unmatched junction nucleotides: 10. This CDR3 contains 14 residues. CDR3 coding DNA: TGTGCCAGCAGTACGACAGGGGAAGGCGGGGAGCAGTACTTC. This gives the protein CASSTTGEGGEQYF.

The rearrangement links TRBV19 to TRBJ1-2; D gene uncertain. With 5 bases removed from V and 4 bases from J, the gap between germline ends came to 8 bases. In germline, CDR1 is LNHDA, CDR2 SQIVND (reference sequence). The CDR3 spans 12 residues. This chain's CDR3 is CASSFSGYGYTF. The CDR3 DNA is TGTGCCAGTAGTTTCAGTGGCTATGGCTACACCTTC.

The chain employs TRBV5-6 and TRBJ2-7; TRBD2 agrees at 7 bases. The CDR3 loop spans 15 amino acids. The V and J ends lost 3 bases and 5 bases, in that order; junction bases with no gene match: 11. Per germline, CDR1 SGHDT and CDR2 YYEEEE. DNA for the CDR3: TGTGCCAGCAGCTATCCGGGACTATGGCGTGACGAGCAGTACTTC. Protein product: CASSYPGLWRDEQYF.

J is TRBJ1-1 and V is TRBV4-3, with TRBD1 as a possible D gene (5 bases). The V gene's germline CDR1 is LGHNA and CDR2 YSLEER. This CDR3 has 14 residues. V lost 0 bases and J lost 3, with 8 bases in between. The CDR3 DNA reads TGCGCCAGCAGCCAAGACAGGGAGGACACTGAAGCTTTCTTT. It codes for CASSQDREDTEAFF.

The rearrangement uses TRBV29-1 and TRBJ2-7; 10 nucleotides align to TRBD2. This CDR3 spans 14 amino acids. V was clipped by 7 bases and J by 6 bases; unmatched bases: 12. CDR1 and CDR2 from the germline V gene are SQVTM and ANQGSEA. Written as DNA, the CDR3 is TGCAGCGCAGCCCCTAGCGGGAGAACCGGCGAGCAGTACTTC. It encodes CSAAPSGRTGEQYF.

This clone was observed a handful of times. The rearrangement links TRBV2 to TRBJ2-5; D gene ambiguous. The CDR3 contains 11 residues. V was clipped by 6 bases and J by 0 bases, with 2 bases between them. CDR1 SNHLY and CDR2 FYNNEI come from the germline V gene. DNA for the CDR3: TGTGCCAGCAGATACCAAGAGACCCAGTACTTC. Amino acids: CASRYQETQYF.

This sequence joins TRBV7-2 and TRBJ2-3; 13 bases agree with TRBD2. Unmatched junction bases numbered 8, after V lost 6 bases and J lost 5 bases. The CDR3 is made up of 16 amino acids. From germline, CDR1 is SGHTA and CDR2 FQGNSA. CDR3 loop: CASSSLAGGLGDTQYF. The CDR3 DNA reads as TGTGCCAGCAGTTCACTAGCGGGAGGGTTGGGAGATACGCAGTATTTT.

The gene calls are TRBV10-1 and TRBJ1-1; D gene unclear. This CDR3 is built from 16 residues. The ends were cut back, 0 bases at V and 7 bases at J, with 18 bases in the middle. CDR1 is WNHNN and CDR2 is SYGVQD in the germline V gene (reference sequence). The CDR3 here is CASSESGRVEGFEAFF. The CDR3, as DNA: TGCGCCAGCAGTGAGTCGGGAAGGGTAGAGGGATTTGAAGCTTTCTTT.

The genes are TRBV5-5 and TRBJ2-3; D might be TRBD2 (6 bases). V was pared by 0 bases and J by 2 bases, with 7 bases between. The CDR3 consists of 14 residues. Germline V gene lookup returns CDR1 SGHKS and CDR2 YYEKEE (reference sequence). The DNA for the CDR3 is TGTGCCAGCAGCTTGGCGGGAGCCACAGATACGCAGTATTTT. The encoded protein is CASSLAGATDTQYF.

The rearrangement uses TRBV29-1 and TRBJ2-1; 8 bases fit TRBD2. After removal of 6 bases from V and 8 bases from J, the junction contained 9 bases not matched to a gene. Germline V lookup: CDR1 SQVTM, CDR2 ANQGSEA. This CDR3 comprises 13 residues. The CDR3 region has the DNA TGCAGCGTGCGGACTAGCCGGGCCGATGAGCAGTTCTTC. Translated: CSVRTSRADEQFF.

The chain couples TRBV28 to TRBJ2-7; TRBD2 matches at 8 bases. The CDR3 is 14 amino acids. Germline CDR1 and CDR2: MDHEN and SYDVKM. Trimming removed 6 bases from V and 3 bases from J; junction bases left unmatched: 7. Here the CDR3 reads CASRKPGLDYEQYF. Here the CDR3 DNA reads TGTGCCAGCAGAAAACCGGGACTAGACTACGAGCAGTACTTC.

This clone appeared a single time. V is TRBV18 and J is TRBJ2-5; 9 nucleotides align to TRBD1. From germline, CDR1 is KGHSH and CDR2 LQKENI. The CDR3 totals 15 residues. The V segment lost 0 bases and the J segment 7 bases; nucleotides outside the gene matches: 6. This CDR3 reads CASSPPDRGSGTQYF. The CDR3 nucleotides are TGTGCCAGCTCACCACCGGACAGGGGATCGGGGACCCAGTACTTC.

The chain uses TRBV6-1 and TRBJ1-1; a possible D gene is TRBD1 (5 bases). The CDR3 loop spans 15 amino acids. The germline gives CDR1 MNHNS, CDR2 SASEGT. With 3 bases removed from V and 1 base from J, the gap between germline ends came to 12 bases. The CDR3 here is CASSDVQGANTEAFF. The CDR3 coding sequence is TGTGCCAGCAGTGATGTTCAGGGAGCGAACACTGAAGCTTTCTTT.

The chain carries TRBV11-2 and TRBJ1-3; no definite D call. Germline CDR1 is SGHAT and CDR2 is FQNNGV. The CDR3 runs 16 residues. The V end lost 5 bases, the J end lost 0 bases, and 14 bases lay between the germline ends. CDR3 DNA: TGTGCCAGCAGCCCACTAAGGACGAACTCTGGAAACACCATATATTTT. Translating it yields CASSPLRTNSGNTIYF.

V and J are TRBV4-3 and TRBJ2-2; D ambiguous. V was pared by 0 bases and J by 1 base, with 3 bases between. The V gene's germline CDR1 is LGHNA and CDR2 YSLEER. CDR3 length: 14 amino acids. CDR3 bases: TGCGCCAGCAGCCAAGACCAGAACACCGGGGAGCTGTTTTTT. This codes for CASSQDQNTGELFF.

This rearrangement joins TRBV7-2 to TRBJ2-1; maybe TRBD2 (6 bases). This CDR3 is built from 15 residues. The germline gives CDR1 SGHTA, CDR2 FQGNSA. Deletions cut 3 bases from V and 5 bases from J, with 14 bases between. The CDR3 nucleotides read TGTGCCAGCAGCTTGTGGGCGGGATTCGACAATGAGCAGTTCTTC. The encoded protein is CASSLWAGFDNEQFF.

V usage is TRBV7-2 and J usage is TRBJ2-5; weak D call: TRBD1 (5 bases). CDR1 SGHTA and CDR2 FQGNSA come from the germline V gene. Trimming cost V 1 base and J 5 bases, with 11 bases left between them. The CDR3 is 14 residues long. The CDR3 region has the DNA TGTGCCAGCAGCTTAGGGGGTAGGGGTGAGACCCAGTACTTC. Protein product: CASSLGGRGETQYF.

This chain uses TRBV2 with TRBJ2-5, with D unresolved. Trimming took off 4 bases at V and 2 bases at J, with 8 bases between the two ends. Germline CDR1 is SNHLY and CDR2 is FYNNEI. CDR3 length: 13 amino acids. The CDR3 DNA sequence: TGTGCCAGCAGTGTGGGCAGACAAGAGACCCAGTACTTC. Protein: CASSVGRQETQYF. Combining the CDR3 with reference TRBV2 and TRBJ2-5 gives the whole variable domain EPEVTQTPSHQVTQMGQEVILRCVPISNHLYFYWYRQILGQKVEFLVSFYNNEISEKSEIFDDQFSVERPDGSNFTLKIRSTKLEDSAMYFCASSVGRQETQYFGPGTRLLVL.

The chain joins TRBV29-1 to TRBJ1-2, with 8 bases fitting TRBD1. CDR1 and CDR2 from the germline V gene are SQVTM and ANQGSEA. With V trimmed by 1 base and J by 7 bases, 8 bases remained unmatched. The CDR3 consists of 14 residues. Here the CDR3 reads CSVEVGAGGGGYTF. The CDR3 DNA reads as TGCAGCGTTGAAGTCGGGGCAGGGGGCGGTGGCTACACCTTC. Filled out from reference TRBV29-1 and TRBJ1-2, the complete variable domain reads SAVISQKPSRDICQRGTSLTIQCQVDSQVTMMFWYRQQPGQSLTLIATANQGSEATYESGFVIDKFPISRPNLTFSTLTVSNMSPEDSSIYLCSVEVGAGGGGYTFGSGTRLTVV.

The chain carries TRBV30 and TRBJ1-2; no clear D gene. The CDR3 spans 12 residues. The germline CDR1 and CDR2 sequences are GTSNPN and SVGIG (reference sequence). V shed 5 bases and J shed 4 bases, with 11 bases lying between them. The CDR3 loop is CAWGPIGYGYTF. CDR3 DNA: TGTGCCTGGGGGCCGATAGGCTATGGCTACACCTTC.